This T cell receptor (beta chain) was sequenced during a study of T-cell memory formation after mild COVID-19. This clonotype turned up a few times. It was 5'RACE with constant-segment primers that produced the TCR alpha and TCR beta cDNA libraries, which carried sample barcodes and UMIs. TCRdb re-derived calls from the 5' RACE reads in MiXCR, one entry per CDR3 protein. The sample has about 340,000 distinct CDR3 sequences, 20% to 25% seen once; the top ten hold roughly 23%. Germline loops: CDR1 DFQATT, CDR2 SNEGSKA (reference sequence). The CDR3 loop spans 13 amino acids. Deletions cut 0 bases from V and 7 bases from J, with 12 bases between.

The specimen was PBMCs or a T cell subset sorted from them (not recorded which). V usage is TRBV20-1 and J usage is TRBJ1-2; D uncertain. This clonotype was sampled from a man younger than 35 who had mild COVID-19 (a few samples of this study predate the infection). Cell type and time point are not known. The CDR3, as DNA: TGCAGTGCTAGAGATGCATCCTCCGGTGGCTACACCTTC. Its translation is CSARDASSGGYTF.